These T cell receptor beta chains were read from a single sample in a study of Tregs in tolerant kidney transplant recipients. Measured with immunoSEQ multiplex PCR; TCRdb has only the in-frame clones, and not every one. The sample lists 90,000 or so clones; 80% to 95% were seen once. The sample here was CD4+ T cells from blood (PBMCs), taken 12 months after the transplant. The origin of the receptors is a human patient who received a combined kidney and bone marrow transplant. The T cells may partly be graft donor cells. The CDR3 runs from the conserved cysteine through the conserved F or W. D genes are given only for firm matches. Expanded clones are given a class, and other clones once, few, many or no size at all.

cdr3_length	d_call	v_call	j_call	clone_size	cdr3_aa	cdr3_nt
14	-	TRBV6-1	TRBJ2-7	-	CASSELGGYYEQYF	TGTGCCAGCAGTGAACTTGGAGGATATTACGAGCAGTACTTC
16	-	TRBV7-3	TRBJ2-2	-	CASSLSPRGNTGELFF	TGTGCCAGCAGCTTAAGTCCCAGGGGCAACACCGGGGAGCTGTTTTTT
15	-	TRBV5-1	TRBJ1-1	once	CASSLAAGPNTEAFF	TGCGCCAGCAGCTTGGCGGCGGGGCCGAACACTGAAGCTTTCTTT
13	-	TRBV7-7	TRBJ2-7	-	CASSLAGGGEQYF	TGTGCCAGCAGCTTAGCCGGGGGAGGCGAGCAGTACTTC
17	TRBD2	TRBV4-3	TRBJ2-1	once	CASSQRLAGGPYNEQFF	TGCGCCAGCAGCCAGCGACTAGCGGGAGGGCCCTACAATGAGCAGTTCTTC
14	-	TRBV19	TRBJ2-2	-	CASSRQGFGGELFF	TGTGCCAGTAGTAGGCAGGGATTCGGCGGGGAGCTGTTTTTT
17	TRBD1	TRBV11-2	TRBJ1-2	-	CASSLRAGQGANYGYTF	TGTGCCAGCAGCCTCCGCGCTGGGCAGGGGGCGAACTATGGCTACACCTTC
13	-	TRBV6-6	TRBJ1-1	few	CAGAGEGDTEAFF	TGTGCCGGGGCCGGGGAGGGGGACACTGAAGCTTTCTTT
13	-	TRBV5-8	TRBJ2-2	-	CASSSWAPGELFF	TGTGCCAGCAGCTCCTGGGCGCCCGGGGAGCTGTTTTTT
14	TRBD1	TRBV12-5	TRBJ2-1	-	CAIPLTGARGEQFF	TGTGCTATTCCGTTGACAGGGGCCCGAGGGGAGCAGTTCTTC
14	-	TRBV11-2	TRBJ1-3	-	CASSFRGRGNTIYF	TGTGCCAGCAGCTTCAGGGGTAGAGGAAACACCATATATTTT
17	-	TRBV28	TRBJ1-3	-	CASSYAGASARLNTIYF	TGTGCCAGCAGTTACGCGGGGGCGTCGGCTCGCTTAAACACCATATATTTT
13	-	TRBV11-1	TRBJ2-5	-	CASSFWREETQYF	TGTGCCAGCAGCTTCTGGCGGGAAGAGACCCAGTACTTC
14	TRBD1	TRBV6-5	TRBJ2-5	-	CASSAGTAQETQYF	TGTGCCAGCAGCGCCGGGACAGCACAAGAGACCCAGTACTTC
18	-	TRBV21-1	TRBJ2-3	-	CASSINRLAGKSTDTQYF	TGTGCCAGCAGCATTAACAGACTAGCGGGGAAGAGCACAGATACGCAGTATTTT
13	TRBD1	TRBV2	TRBJ1-1	-	CASSEQGATEAFF	TGTGCCAGCAGTGAACAGGGGGCGACTGAAGCTTTCTTT
16	TRBD2	TRBV11-3	TRBJ2-1	-	CASSAARGRGGNEQFF	TGTGCCAGCAGCGCTGCCCGAGGGCGCGGGGGCAATGAGCAGTTCTTC
14	-	TRBV2	TRBJ1-2	-	CASSVRLLTNGYTF	TGTGCCAGCAGTGTTCGGCTTTTAACTAATGGCTACACCTTC
18	TRBD2	TRBV9	TRBJ2-1	-	CASSVSGGDGRLNNEQFF	TGTGCCAGCAGCGTTAGCGGGGGGGACGGGCGGTTAAACAATGAGCAGTTCTTC
16	-	TRBV7-3	TRBJ2-7	-	CASSLDCDSTSYEQYF	TGTGCCAGCAGCTTAGACTGTGATTCCACCTCCTACGAGCAGTACTTC
15	TRBD1	TRBV18	TRBJ2-7	-	CASSPDWQGAYEQYF	TGTGCCAGCTCACCCGATTGGCAGGGGGCCTACGAGCAGTACTTC
15	TRBD2	TRBV9	TRBJ2-7	-	CASSEGTSGLYEQYF	TGTGCCAGCAGCGAGGGGACTAGCGGGTTATACGAGCAGTACTTC
15	TRBD1	TRBV6-5	TRBJ2-7	-	CASSYGTGGSYEQYF	TGTGCCAGCAGTTACGGGACAGGGGGTTCCTACGAGCAGTACTTC
13	-	TRBV18	TRBJ2-5	-	CASSPTDLVTQYF	TGTGCCAGCTCACCTACAGATTTAGTGACCCAGTACTTC
15	-	TRBV5-6	TRBJ1-4	-	CASSSNKGSNEKLFF	TGTGCCAGCAGCTCAAACAAAGGGAGTAATGAAAAACTGTTTTTT
12	-	TRBV7-8	TRBJ1-6	-	CASSLNNSPLHF	TGTGCCAGCAGCTTAAACAATTCCCCCCTCCACTTT
15	TRBD2	TRBV10-3	TRBJ2-7	once	CAIKNGGRNPYEQYF	TGTGCCATCAAAAACGGCGGGAGGAACCCCTACGAGCAGTACTTC
16	TRBD1	TRBV19	TRBJ1-3	-	CASSIRGTGGGNTIYF	TGTGCCAGTAGTATACGGGGAACAGGGGGCGGAAACACCATATATTTT
15	-	TRBV30	TRBJ1-6	-	CAWSRPGVYNSPLHF	TGTGCCTGGAGTCGCCCGGGGGTCTATAATTCCCCCCTCCACTTT
13	-	TRBV18	TRBJ2-5	-	CASSEGPQETQYF	TGTGCCAGCTCAGAGGGCCCCCAAGAGACCCAGTACTTC
18	TRBD2	TRBV5-1	TRBJ2-5	-	CASSSRVAGGRSQETQYF	TGCGCCAGCAGCTCGAGAGTAGCGGGGGGGAGGTCCCAAGAGACCCAGTACTTC
16	TRBD2	TRBV5-1	TRBJ2-1	-	CASSRQWGRAGDEQFF	TGCGCCAGCAGCAGGCAATGGGGGAGGGCCGGGGATGAGCAGTTCTTC
15	-	TRBV11-2	TRBJ2-4	-	CASSLTGLERSSEYF	TGTGCCAGCAGCTTAACCGGACTGGAAAGGTCTTCTGAGTACTTC
14	-	TRBV7-2	TRBJ2-3	once	CASRGGVSTDTQYF	TGTGCCAGCAGAGGGGGGGTAAGCACAGATACGCAGTATTTT
19	-	TRBV5-1	TRBJ1-6	once	CASSLGTFMTGSYNSPLHF	TGCGCCAGCAGCTTGGGAACATTCATGACGGGCTCCTATAATTCACCCCTCCACTTT
18	-	TRBV5-1	TRBJ2-3	-	CASSSEGLGTPSTDTQYF	TGCGCCAGCAGCTCGGAAGGTTTGGGGACACCAAGCACAGATACGCAGTATTTT
16	-	TRBV11-3	TRBJ2-7	-	CASSQQGPNPLYEQYF	TGTGCCAGCAGCCAACAGGGTCCGAACCCCCTCTACGAGCAGTACTTC
16	TRBD1	TRBV4-3	TRBJ1-4	-	CASSQERTGGGEKLFF	TGCGCCAGCAGCCAAGAGAGGACAGGGGGAGGTGAAAAACTGTTTTTT
16	-	TRBV6-6	TRBJ2-1	-	CASSPLQRSSYNEQFF	TGTGCCAGCAGCCCGTTACAGAGAAGCTCCTACAATGAGCAGTTCTTC
17	-	TRBV12-5	TRBJ2-3	-	CASGPPFGQGSTDTQYF	TGTGCTAGTGGCCCACCTTTCGGGCAGGGGAGCACAGATACGCAGTATTTT
13	-	TRBV6-1	TRBJ1-1	-	CASSRVGDTEAFF	TGTGCCAGCAGTAGGGTAGGGGACACTGAAGCTTTCTTT
15	-	TRBV13	TRBJ1-1	-	CASSPTQGMYTEAFF	TGTGCCAGCAGCCCCACCCAGGGGATGTACACTGAAGCTTTCTTT
14	-	TRBV28	TRBJ1-3	-	CASTSGGSGNTIYF	TGTGCCAGCACTTCCGGAGGGTCTGGAAACACCATATATTTT